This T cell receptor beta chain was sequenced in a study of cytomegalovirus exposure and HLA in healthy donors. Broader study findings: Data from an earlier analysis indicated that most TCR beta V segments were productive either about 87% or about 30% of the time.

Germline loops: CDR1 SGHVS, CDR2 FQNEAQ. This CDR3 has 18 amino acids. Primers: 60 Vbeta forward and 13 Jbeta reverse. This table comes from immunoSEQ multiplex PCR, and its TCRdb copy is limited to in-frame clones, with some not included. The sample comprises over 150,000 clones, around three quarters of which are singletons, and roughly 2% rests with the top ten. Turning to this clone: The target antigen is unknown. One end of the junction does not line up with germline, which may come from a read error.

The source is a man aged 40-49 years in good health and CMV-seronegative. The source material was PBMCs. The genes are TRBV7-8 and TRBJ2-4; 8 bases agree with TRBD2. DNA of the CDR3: TGTGCCAGCAGCTTATTCGGGAGGGGGGAACTAGCCAAAAACAGTCAGTACTTC. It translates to CASSLFGRGELAKNSQYF. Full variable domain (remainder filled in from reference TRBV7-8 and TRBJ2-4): GAGVSQSPRYKVAKRGQDVALRCDPISGHVSLFWYQQALGQGPEFLTYFQNEAQLDKSGLPSDRFFAERPEGSVSTLKIQRTQQEDSAVYLCASSLFGRGELAKNSQYFGAGTRLSVL.